These T cell receptor beta chains were read from a single sample in a study of T cells in tumors after PD-1 blockade. Sequencing used immunoSEQ multiplex PCR; TCRdb keeps in-frame clones, though not all of them. Seen here are roughly 1,800 clones, about three quarters observed once, and the top ten hold around 12%. The material was tumor tissue, obtained before anti-PD-1 treatment. The receptors here all came from a human donor with basal cell carcinoma. CDR3s include the opening cysteine and the closing phenylalanine or tryptophan. D genes are given only for firm matches. Not all rows give a size; the values are once, few, many and, for expanded clones, a class.

V gene,clone size,J gene,D gene,CDR3 DNA,CDR3 protein
TRBV28,.,TRBJ1-3,TRBD1,TGTGCCAGCAGTGTCAACAGGGGGTGGCGAAACACCATATATTTT,CASSVNRGWRNTIYF
TRBV6-6,.,TRBJ2-1,.,TGTGCCAGCGACCAATACAATGAGCAGTTCTTC,CASDQYNEQFF
TRBV21-1,.,TRBJ1-3,.,TGTGCCAGCAGCAGGACAGGGCGATCGGGAAACACCATATATTTT,CASSRTGRSGNTIYF
TRBV14,.,TRBJ1-1,.,TGTGCCAGCAGCCGCCGGGATAACACTGAAGCTTTCTTT,CASSRRDNTEAFF
TRBV20-1,few,TRBJ1-2,.,TGCAGTGCTAGCAATTGGGATGGCTACACCTTC,CSASNWDGYTF
TRBV10-2,.,TRBJ2-7,.,TGCGCCAGCAGTGTGAGCTACGAGCAGTACTTC,CASSVSYEQYF
TRBV9,.,TRBJ2-3,.,TGTGCCAGCAGCGTAGCGACAGGCCGGGGCACAGATACGCAGTATTTT,CASSVATGRGTDTQYF
TRBV29-1,.,TRBJ2-2,TRBD2,TGCAGCGCTCCGCGAGCTAGCGGGGGGGGGAACACCGGGGAGCTGTTTTTT,CSAPRASGGGNTGELFF
TRBV6-5,.,TRBJ2-3,.,TGTGCCAGCACCGAGAGGTTAGATACGCAGTATTTT,CASTERLDTQYF
TRBV5-4,.,TRBJ2-1,TRBD1,TGTGCCAGCAGCTTGGGAGGGACAGGGACCTACAATGAGCAGTTCTTC,CASSLGGTGTYNEQFF
TRBV18,.,TRBJ2-7,.,TGTGCCAGCTCTGAAAAATACGAGCAGTACTTC,CASSEKYEQYF
TRBV28,.,TRBJ1-1,.,TGTGCCAGCAGTTCTGGTCGGTGGAACACTGAAGCTTTCTTT,CASSSGRWNTEAFF
TRBV6-5,.,TRBJ1-5,TRBD1,TGTGCCAGCAGCAACAGGGGAAATCAGCCCCAGCATTTT,CASSNRGNQPQHF
TRBV5-1,.,TRBJ1-3,.,TGCGCCAGCAGCTTGGCCTCCAGCTCTGGAAACACCATATATTTT,CASSLASSSGNTIYF
TRBV7-9,.,TRBJ2-1,TRBD2,TGTGCCAGCAGCAACACGGGACTAGCGAGGAATGAGCAGTTCTTC,CASSNTGLARNEQFF
TRBV7-9,.,TRBJ2-3,.,TGTGCCAGCAGCTCGAAAGGGGGTGGCACAGATACGCAGTATTTT,CASSSKGGGTDTQYF
TRBV29-1,once,TRBJ1-2,.,TGCAGCGTTGGCACAGCCCTAGGCTACACCTTC,CSVGTALGYTF
TRBV25-1,few,TRBJ2-5,TRBD2,TGTGCCAGCAGTGAATGGAGCGGGGGGACCCAGTACTTC,CASSEWSGGTQYF
TRBV21-1,.,TRBJ2-3,.,.,CASSSDRDYTCTDTQYF
TRBV4-1,few,TRBJ1-1,.,TGCGCCAGCAGCCAAGATAGAGGGGCTGGCTCTGAAGCTTTCTTT,CASSQDRGAGSEAFF
TRBV30,.,TRBJ2-5,.,TGTGCCTGGAGTGCGGCGGGCGAGACCCAGTACTTC,CAWSAAGETQYF
TRBV9,large,TRBJ2-2,.,TGTGCCAGCAGCGTAATAGCCAGCTTTGGAGCCGGGGAGCTGTTTTTT,CASSVIASFGAGELFF